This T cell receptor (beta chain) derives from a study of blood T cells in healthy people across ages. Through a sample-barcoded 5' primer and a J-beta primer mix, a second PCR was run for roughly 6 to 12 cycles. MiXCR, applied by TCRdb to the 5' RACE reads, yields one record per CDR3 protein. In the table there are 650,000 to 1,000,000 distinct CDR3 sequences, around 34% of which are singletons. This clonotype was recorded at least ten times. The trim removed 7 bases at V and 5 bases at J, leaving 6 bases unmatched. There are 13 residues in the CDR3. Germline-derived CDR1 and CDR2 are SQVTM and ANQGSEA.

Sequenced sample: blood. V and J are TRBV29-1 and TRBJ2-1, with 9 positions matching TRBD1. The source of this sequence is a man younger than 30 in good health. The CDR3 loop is CSAEGQGHNEQFF. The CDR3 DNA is TGCAGCGCCGAGGGACAGGGTCACAATGAGCAGTTCTTC.